Following are 5 T cell receptor beta chains from one sample sequenced in a study of blood T cells in healthy people across ages. Together with a sample-barcoded 5' primer, a J-beta primer mix was included in a second PCR lasting roughly 6 to 12 cycles. TCRdb re-called the 5' RACE reads through MiXCR, storing one row per CDR3 protein. The data show around 1,100,000 distinct CDR3 sequences, with under 40% seen just once and around 12% held by the top ten. The sequenced material came from blood. These receptor sequences come from a man aged 18 to 29 in good health.

With respect to this clonotype: Just one base apart from a much larger clone, this may be a read error. CDR3 sequence (DNA): TGCAGCGTTGAAGTTGTAGACGAGCGGTACTTC. Its translation: CSVEVVDERYF. The chain employs TRBV29-1 and TRBJ2-7; D call uncertain. The CDR3 runs 11 residues. The V gene's germline CDR1 is SQVTM and CDR2 ANQGSEA.

V usage is TRBV6-1 and J usage is TRBJ1-2; D unresolved. Trimming took off 2 bases at V and 6 bases at J, with 13 bases between the two ends. Per germline, CDR1 MNHNS and CDR2 SASEGT. This CDR3 has 14 residues. The CDR3 DNA is TGTGCCAGCAGTGAATATACCTCTGAGGATGGCTACACCTTC. Its translation: CASSEYTSEDGYTF.

The CDR3: CSVEDPTRARETQYF. CDR3 DNA sequence: TGCAGCGTTGAAGATCCGACTAGGGCAAGAGAGACCCAGTACTTC. The rearrangement uses TRBV29-1 and TRBJ2-5, with D possibly matching TRBD2 (6 bases). Per germline, CDR1 SQVTM and CDR2 ANQGSEA. The CDR3 has 15 residues. V shed 0 bases and J shed 4 bases, with 15 bases lying between them.

The chain carries TRBV10-3 and TRBJ1-2; D is possibly TRBD1 (5 bases). V was pared by 6 bases and J by 0 bases, with 17 bases between. The CDR3 is made up of 16 amino acids. CDR1 is ENHRY, CDR2 SYGVKD, per germline. The CDR3 nucleotides read TGTGCCATCAGCGCAAGGGCGGACACGTCTAACTATGGCTACACCTTC. Its protein is CAISARADTSNYGYTF.

CDR3 in amino acids: CASSIVAATEAFF. Written as DNA, the CDR3 is TGTGCCAGTAGTATAGTGGCAGCCACTGAAGCTTTCTTT. The rearrangement joins TRBV19 to TRBJ1-1, with unresolved D. The length of the CDR3 is 13 residues. Looked up from germline, CDR1 is LNHDA and CDR2 is SQIVND (reference sequence). With 1 base removed from V and 4 bases from J, the gap between germline ends came to 7 bases.